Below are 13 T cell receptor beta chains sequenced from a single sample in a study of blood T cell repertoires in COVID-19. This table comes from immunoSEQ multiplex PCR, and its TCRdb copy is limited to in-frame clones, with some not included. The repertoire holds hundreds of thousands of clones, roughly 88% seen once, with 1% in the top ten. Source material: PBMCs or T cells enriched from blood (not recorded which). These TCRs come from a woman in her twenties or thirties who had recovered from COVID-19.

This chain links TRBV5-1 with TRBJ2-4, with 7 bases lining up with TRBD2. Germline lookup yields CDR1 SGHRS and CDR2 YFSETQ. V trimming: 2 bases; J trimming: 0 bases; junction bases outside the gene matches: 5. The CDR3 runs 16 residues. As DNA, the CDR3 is TGCGCCAGCAGCTTTCAGCGGGATCTAGCCAAAAACATTCAGTACTTC. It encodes CASSFQRDLAKNIQYF.

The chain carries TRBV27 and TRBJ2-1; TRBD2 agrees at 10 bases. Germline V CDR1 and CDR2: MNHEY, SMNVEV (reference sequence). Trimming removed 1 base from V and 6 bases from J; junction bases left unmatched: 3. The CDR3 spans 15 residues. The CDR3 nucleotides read TGTGCCAGCAGTTTATGGCCTAGCGGGGGCAATGAGCAGTTCTTC. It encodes CASSLWPSGGNEQFF.

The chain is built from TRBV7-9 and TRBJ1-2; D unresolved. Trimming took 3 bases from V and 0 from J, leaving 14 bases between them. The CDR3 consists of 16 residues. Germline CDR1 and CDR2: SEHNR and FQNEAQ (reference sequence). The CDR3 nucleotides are TGTGCCAGCAGCTTGGTACTTCCAACTCCTAACTATGGCTACACCTTC. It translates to CASSLVLPTPNYGYTF.

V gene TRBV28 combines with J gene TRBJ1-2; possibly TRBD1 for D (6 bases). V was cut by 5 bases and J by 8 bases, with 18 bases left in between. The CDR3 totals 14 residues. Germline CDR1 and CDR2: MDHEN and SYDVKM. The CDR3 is CASSISGTYGGYTF. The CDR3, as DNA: TGTGCCAGCAGTATCTCAGGGACATACGGGGGCTACACCTTC.

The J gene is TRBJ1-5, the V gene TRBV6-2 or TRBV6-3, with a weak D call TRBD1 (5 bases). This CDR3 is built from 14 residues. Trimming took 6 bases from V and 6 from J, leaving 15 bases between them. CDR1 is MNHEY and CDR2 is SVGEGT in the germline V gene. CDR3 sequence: CASSHLGGSQPQHF. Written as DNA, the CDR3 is TGTGCCAGCAGCCACCTGGGGGGGAGTCAGCCCCAGCATTTT.

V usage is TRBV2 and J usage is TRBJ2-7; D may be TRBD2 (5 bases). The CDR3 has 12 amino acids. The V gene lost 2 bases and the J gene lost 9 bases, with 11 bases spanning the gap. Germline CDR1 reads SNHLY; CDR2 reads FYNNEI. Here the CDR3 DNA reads TGTGCCAGCAGTGAATCTCTCCGGGGGCAGTACTTC. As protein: CASSESLRGQYF.

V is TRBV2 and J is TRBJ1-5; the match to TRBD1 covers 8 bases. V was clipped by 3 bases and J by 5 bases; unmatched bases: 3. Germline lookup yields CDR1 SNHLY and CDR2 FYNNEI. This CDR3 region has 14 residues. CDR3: CASSDGQGDQPQHF. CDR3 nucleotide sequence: TGTGCCAGCAGTGATGGACAGGGTGATCAGCCCCAGCATTTT.

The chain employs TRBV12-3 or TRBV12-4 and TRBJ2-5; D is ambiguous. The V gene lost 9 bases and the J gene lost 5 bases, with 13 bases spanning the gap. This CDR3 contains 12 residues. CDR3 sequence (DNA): TGTGCCAGTAGCCGCGGTTGGGAGACCCAGTACTTC. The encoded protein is CASSRGWETQYF.

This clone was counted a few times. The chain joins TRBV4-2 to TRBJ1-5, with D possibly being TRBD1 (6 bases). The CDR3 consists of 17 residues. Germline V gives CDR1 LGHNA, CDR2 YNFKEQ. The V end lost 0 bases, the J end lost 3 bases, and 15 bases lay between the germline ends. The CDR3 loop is CASSQDRDIGSNQPQHF. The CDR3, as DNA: TGTGCCAGCAGCCAAGACCGGGACATTGGGTCCAATCAGCCCCAGCATTTT.

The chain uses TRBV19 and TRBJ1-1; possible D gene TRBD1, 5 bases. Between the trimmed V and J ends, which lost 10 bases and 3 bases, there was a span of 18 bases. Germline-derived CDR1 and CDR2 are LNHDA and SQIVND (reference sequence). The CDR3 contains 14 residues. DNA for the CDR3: TGTGCCACCAATATCCCGGGGGGGGACACTGAAGCTTTCTTT. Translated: CATNIPGGDTEAFF.

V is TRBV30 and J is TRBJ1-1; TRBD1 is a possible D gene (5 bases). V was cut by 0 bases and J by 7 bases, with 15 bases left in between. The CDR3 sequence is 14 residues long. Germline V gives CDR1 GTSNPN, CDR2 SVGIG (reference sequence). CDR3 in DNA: TGTGCCTGGAGTGTACTGATTGTTCAGGGTGAAGCTTTCTTT. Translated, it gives CAWSVLIVQGEAFF.

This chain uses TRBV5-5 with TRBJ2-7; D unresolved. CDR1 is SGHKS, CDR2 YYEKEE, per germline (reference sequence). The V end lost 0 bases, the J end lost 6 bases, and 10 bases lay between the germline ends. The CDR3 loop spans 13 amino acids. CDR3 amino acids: CASSLGSLIEQYF. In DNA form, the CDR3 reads TGTGCCAGCAGCTTGGGTAGTCTTATCGAGCAGTACTTC.

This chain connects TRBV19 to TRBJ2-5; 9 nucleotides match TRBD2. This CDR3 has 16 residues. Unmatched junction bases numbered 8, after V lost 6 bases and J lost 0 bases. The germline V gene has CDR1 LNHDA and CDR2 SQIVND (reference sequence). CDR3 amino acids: CASSTPTSGYQETQYF. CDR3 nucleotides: TGTGCCAGTAGCACTCCGACTAGCGGATACCAAGAGACCCAGTACTTC.